Following are 3 T cell receptor beta chains from one sample sequenced in a study of blood T cell repertoires in COVID-19. Sequencing used immunoSEQ multiplex PCR; TCRdb keeps in-frame clones, though not all of them. The sample has 100,000 to 150,000 clones; 88% are singletons. Sequencing input: peripheral blood. The receptors shown here come from a man aged 45 to 65 with acute or convalescent COVID-19.

The CDR3 coding sequence is TGTGCCAGCAGCTTGTCTCAGGGGAACTACGAGCAGTACTTC. Its protein is CASSLSQGNYEQYF. This chain connects TRBV5-5 to TRBJ2-7; maybe TRBD1 (6 bases). This CDR3 comprises 14 residues. Trimming pared 1 base from V and 3 bases from J, leaving 11 bases between. Germline lookup yields CDR1 SGHKS and CDR2 YYEKEE (reference sequence).

This chain joins TRBV18 and TRBJ1-2, with TRBD1 as a possible D gene (5 bases). The CDR3 covers 15 residues. Looked up from germline, CDR1 is KGHSH and CDR2 is LQKENI. Trimming took off 3 bases at V and 2 bases at J, with 13 bases between the two ends. The DNA of the CDR3 is TGTGCCAGCTCACCCGGACACGTAGAGAACTATGGCTACACCTTC. Encoded protein: CASSPGHVENYGYTF.

The rearrangement uses TRBV11-2 and TRBJ1-6, with a weak D call TRBD1 (6 bases). V gave up 5 bases and J gave up 10 bases, with 9 bases separating them. This CDR3 contains 12 residues. In germline, CDR1 is SGHAT, CDR2 FQNNGV. The CDR3 spells CASSPDRSPLHF. CDR3 in DNA: TGTGCCAGCAGCCCGGACAGATCACCCCTCCACTTT.